This T cell receptor (beta chain) was identified in a study of T cell changes during pregnancy in multiple sclerosis. The repertoire was sequenced with immunoSEQ multiplex PCR; TCRdb's copy has only in-frame clones and lacks some. The sample has about 40,000 clones, approximately 90% seen once; the top ten hold about 0.57%. CDR1 is SGHRS and CDR2 is YFSETQ in the germline V gene. V lost 4 bases, J lost 5 bases, and 4 bases stayed unmatched. This CDR3 is built from 13 residues. The source material was CD4+ T cells from peripheral blood mononuclear cells, sampled before pregnancy. The chain is built from TRBV5-1 and TRBJ2-5; 8 bases are a match to TRBD1. This TCR derives from a female donor with multiple sclerosis, enrolled in a pregnancy study. In DNA form, the CDR3 reads TGCGCCAGCAGCGCAGGGGGCGGGGAGACCCAGTACTTC. It specifies CASSAGGGETQYF.